A single sample is the source of the 25 T cell receptor beta chains below, sequenced in a study of blood T cell repertoires in COVID-19. TCRdb's table, derived via immunoSEQ multiplex PCR, lists solely in-frame clones and lacks some. The table shows approximately 350,000 clones, with roughly 87% occurring only once. The sample consisted of PBMCs or T cells enriched from blood (not recorded which). The receptor set was obtained from a woman younger than 45 who had recovered from COVID-19.

V and J are TRBV12-3 or TRBV12-4 and TRBJ2-7, with no clear D. Trimming stripped 5 bases from V and 3 bases from J, with 8 bases between. This CDR3 has 12 residues. CDR3 in amino acids: CASSLRVYEQYF. CDR3 in DNA: TGTGCCAGCAGTCTCCGCGTCTACGAGCAGTACTTC.

With respect to this clone: The same CDR3 also results from other DNA sequences found in this sample. The chain carries TRBV11-2 and TRBJ2-3, with TRBD2 matching 11 bases. The germline V gene has CDR1 SGHAT and CDR2 FQNNGV. The CDR3 is made up of 16 amino acids. V lost 2 bases, J lost 1 base, and 2 bases stayed unmatched. The CDR3 DNA follows: TGTGCCAGCAGCTTAACTAGCGGGAGTGGCACAGATACGCAGTATTTT. The encoded protein is CASSLTSGSGTDTQYF.

The V and J genes are TRBV29-1 and TRBJ2-1, with 14 nucleotides matching TRBD2. V was pared by 6 bases and J by 12 bases, with 10 bases of the junction left unmatched. Germline assignment: CDR1 SQVTM and CDR2 ANQGSEA. The CDR3 loop spans 14 amino acids. CDR3 in amino acids: CSVGTSGRAGGQFF. For the CDR3, the DNA is TGCAGCGTGGGGACTAGCGGGAGAGCGGGAGGGCAGTTCTTC.

The rearrangement uses TRBV7-8 and TRBJ1-3, with D possibly being TRBD1 (6 bases). Trimming stripped 4 bases from V and 0 bases from J, with 10 bases between. Per germline, CDR1 SGHVS and CDR2 FQNEAQ. This CDR3 comprises 15 residues. For the CDR3, the DNA is TGTGCCAGCAGCTCCCCGGGACACTCTGGAAACACCATATATTTT. It translates to CASSSPGHSGNTIYF.

The chain employs TRBV5-1 and TRBJ2-7; 7 positions agree with TRBD1. Germline assignment: CDR1 SGHRS and CDR2 YFSETQ. Trimming at V came to 4 bases and at J to 4 bases, leaving 8 bases not matched to a gene. This CDR3 contains 14 residues. CDR3 DNA sequence: TGCGCCAGCAGCAAAGCCGGGACAGATTACGAGCAGTACTTC. Its protein product is CASSKAGTDYEQYF.

The rearrangement uses TRBV24-1 and TRBJ2-1; D is undetermined. Per the germline V gene, CDR1 is KGHDR and CDR2 is SFDVKD. Between the trimmed V and J ends, which lost 6 bases and 6 bases, there was a span of 11 bases. CDR3 length equals 13 residues. In DNA form, the CDR3 reads TGTGCCACCAGTCCCCATTTCGGCAATGAGCAGTTCTTC. This translates into CATSPHFGNEQFF.

This chain uses TRBV27 with TRBJ2-2, with a tentative D call TRBD2 (6 bases). The CDR3 is 16 amino acids. CDR1 and CDR2 (germline): MNHEY, SMNVEV (reference sequence). V was clipped by 7 bases and J by 1 base, with 16 bases between them. CDR3 residues: CASTPSVAVNTGELFF. The CDR3 nucleotides read TGTGCCAGCACCCCGTCGGTAGCGGTGAACACCGGGGAGCTGTTTTTT.

The gene calls are TRBV11-3 and TRBJ2-1; 7 bases line up with TRBD1. The CDR3 is 14 amino acids. V gave up 5 bases and J gave up 2 bases; unmatched junction bases: 3. Germline V gene data show CDR1 as SGHNT and CDR2 as YENEEA. The CDR3 is CASSPGTAYNEQFF. CDR3 nucleotides: TGTGCCAGCAGCCCCGGGACAGCCTACAATGAGCAGTTCTTC.

The chain carries TRBV5-1 and TRBJ1-2; D is ambiguous. Per the germline V gene, CDR1 is SGHRS and CDR2 is YFSETQ. The CDR3 sequence is 13 residues long. Trimming pared 1 base from V and 5 bases from J, leaving 9 bases between. CDR3 bases: TGCGCCAGCAGCTTGAGACTTACGTATGGCTACACCTTC. Translated, it gives CASSLRLTYGYTF.

The CDR3 loop is CASSARTGETYAWGAGGWETQYF. The CDR3 coding sequence is TGTGCCAGCAGCGCCAGGACAGGGGAAACCTATGCGTGGGGGGCCGGCGGATGGGAGACCCAGTACTTC. V is TRBV9 and J is TRBJ2-5, with 9 bases matching TRBD1. The trim removed 3 bases at V and 5 bases at J, leaving 32 bases unmatched. The V gene's germline CDR1 is SGDLS and CDR2 YYNGEE. The CDR3 loop spans 23 amino acids.

V gene TRBV28 combines with J gene TRBJ1-2; D perhaps matches TRBD1 (5 bases). V was trimmed by 6 bases and J by 4 bases, leaving 15 bases between them. CDR1 is MDHEN and CDR2 is SYDVKM in the germline V gene. CDR3 length equals 14 residues. The CDR3 region is CASSPPPQVYGYTF. In nucleotides, the CDR3 is TGTGCCAGCAGCCCGCCCCCACAGGTCTATGGCTACACCTTC.

V gene TRBV10-3 combines with J gene TRBJ2-1; D is ambiguous. The CDR3 totals 14 residues. Germline CDR1 is ENHRY and CDR2 is SYGVKD. V lost 3 bases and J 0 bases, leaving 6 bases between the germline ends. In DNA, the CDR3 is TGTGCCATCAGTGACTCGAGCTCCTACAATGAGCAGTTCTTC. Translated: CAISDSSSYNEQFF.

The V call is TRBV30, the J call TRBJ1-4, with 10 nucleotides matching TRBD1. Germline V lookup: CDR1 GTSNPN, CDR2 SVGIG (reference sequence). V dropped 3 bases and J dropped 0; count of bases not matched to a gene: 7. The CDR3 is 17 amino acids. The CDR3 DNA reads as TGTGCCTGGAGGCTTCCCGGGACAGGGGCAACTAATGAAAAACTGTTTTTT. Protein sequence: CAWRLPGTGATNEKLFF.

The chain employs TRBV5-1 and TRBJ2-1; 9 bases match TRBD1. Germline CDR1 SGHRS, CDR2 YFSETQ. Germline trimming cut 4 bases from V and 7 bases from J; bases unmatched to any gene: 9. The CDR3 contains 15 residues. The CDR3 region is CASSPGQGIGNEQFF. CDR3 DNA: TGCGCCAGCAGCCCGGGACAGGGTATCGGGAATGAGCAGTTCTTC.

The chain joins TRBV10-1 to TRBJ1-1; 8 bases line up with TRBD1. The germline CDR1 and CDR2 sequences are WNHNN and SYGVQD (reference sequence). V lost 7 bases, J lost 3 bases, and 4 bases stayed unmatched. The CDR3 runs to 13 residues. For the CDR3, the DNA is TGCGCCAGCAAGAAGACAGGGGACACTGAAGCTTTCTTT. It specifies CASKKTGDTEAFF.

The J gene is TRBJ2-4, the V gene TRBV7-9, with D possibly matching TRBD2 (5 bases). Germline-derived CDR1 and CDR2 are SEHNR and FQNEAQ (reference sequence). V was trimmed by 3 bases and J by 5 bases, leaving 11 bases between them. The CDR3 spans 14 residues. The CDR3 protein is CASSLRGSENIQYF. CDR3 bases: TGTGCCAGCAGCTTGAGAGGGAGTGAAAACATTCAGTACTTC.

The chain couples TRBV28 to TRBJ1-1; D gene uncertain. The CDR3 is 14 amino acids. The germline CDR1 and CDR2 sequences are MDHEN and SYDVKM. With 4 bases removed from V and 3 bases from J, the gap between germline ends came to 12 bases. The CDR3 sequence is CASSWRVSDTEAFF. As DNA, the CDR3 is TGTGCCAGCAGTTGGCGGGTGTCGGACACTGAAGCTTTCTTT.

This sequence joins TRBV19 and TRBJ1-6, with D maybe TRBD1 (5 bases). Between the trimmed V and J ends, which lost 3 bases and 10 bases, there was a span of 19 bases. The CDR3 runs 16 residues. CDR1 LNHDA and CDR2 SQIVND come from the germline V gene (reference sequence). CDR3: CASSMGGKKVYSPLHF. CDR3 DNA sequence: TGTGCCAGTAGTATGGGGGGTAAGAAGGTATACTCACCCCTCCACTTT. Using reference TRBV19 and TRBJ1-6 for the parts outside the CDR3, the full variable domain is DGGITQSPKYLFRKEGQNVTLSCEQNLNHDAMYWYRQDPGQGLRLIYYSQIVNDFQKGDIAEGYSVSREKKESFPLTVTSAQKNPTAFYLCASSMGGKKVYSPLHFGNGTRLTVT.

This chain connects TRBV9 to TRBJ2-1; TRBD2 agrees at 12 bases. This CDR3 comprises 18 residues. Germline trimming cut 0 bases from V and 0 bases from J; bases unmatched to any gene: 4. Germline CDR1 reads SGDLS; CDR2 reads YYNGEE. This chain's CDR3 is CASSVELAGGYSYNEQFF. As DNA, the CDR3 is TGTGCCAGCAGCGTAGAACTAGCGGGGGGATACTCCTACAATGAGCAGTTCTTC.

The chain recombines TRBV2 with TRBJ2-7; 8 bases are a match to TRBD1. CDR1 and CDR2 (germline): SNHLY, FYNNEI. CDR3 size: 13 residues. With 7 bases clipped from V and 4 bases from J, the junction kept 6 bases outside the gene matches. CDR3 sequence: CASKKDRAYEQYF. The CDR3 DNA is TGTGCCAGCAAAAAGGACAGGGCTTACGAGCAGTACTTC.

The rearrangement uses TRBV4-1 and TRBJ1-5, with D unclear. The ends were cut back, 0 bases at V and 6 bases at J, with 6 bases in the middle. The CDR3 extends over 13 amino acids. Germline CDR1 and CDR2: MGHRA and YSYEKL. The CDR3 DNA is TGCGCCAGCAGCCAAGACGAGCTTCAGCCCCAGCATTTT. Amino acid sequence: CASSQDELQPQHF.

This chain connects TRBV30 to TRBJ2-1; the D is unclear. CDR1 GTSNPN and CDR2 SVGIG come from the germline V gene (reference sequence). V lost 3 bases, J lost 3 bases, and 9 bases lay in between. The CDR3 is made up of 13 amino acids. The CDR3 loop is CAWSATDYNEQFF. DNA of the CDR3: TGTGCCTGGAGCGCCACTGACTACAATGAGCAGTTCTTC.

The chain recombines TRBV21-1 with TRBJ1-2. TRBV21-1 corresponds to a pseudogene. This CDR3 is 16 amino acids long. In DNA form, the CDR3 reads TGTGCCAGCAGCACCTTGGGGTGGGGGGATTCCTCTGGCTACACCTTC. Residues: CASSTLGWGDSSGYTF.

V usage is TRBV18 and J usage is TRBJ1-3, with D perhaps matching TRBD1 (5 bases). The CDR3 length is 16 residues. Trimming took 5 bases from V and 0 from J, leaving 14 bases between them. The germline CDR1 and CDR2 sequences are KGHSH and LQKENI. CDR3 sequence reads: CASSEQALSSGNTIYF. DNA for the CDR3: TGTGCCAGCTCAGAACAGGCCTTGAGCTCTGGAAACACCATATATTTT.

The V and J genes are TRBV6-6 and TRBJ2-4; 11 positions match TRBD1. The CDR3 has 13 amino acids. V lost 2 bases and J lost 9; bases outside the gene matches: 0. The germline V gene has CDR1 MNHNY and CDR2 SVGAGI (reference sequence). This CDR3 is CASSYGTGGIQYF. For the CDR3, the DNA is TGTGCCAGCAGTTACGGGACAGGGGGCATTCAGTACTTC.